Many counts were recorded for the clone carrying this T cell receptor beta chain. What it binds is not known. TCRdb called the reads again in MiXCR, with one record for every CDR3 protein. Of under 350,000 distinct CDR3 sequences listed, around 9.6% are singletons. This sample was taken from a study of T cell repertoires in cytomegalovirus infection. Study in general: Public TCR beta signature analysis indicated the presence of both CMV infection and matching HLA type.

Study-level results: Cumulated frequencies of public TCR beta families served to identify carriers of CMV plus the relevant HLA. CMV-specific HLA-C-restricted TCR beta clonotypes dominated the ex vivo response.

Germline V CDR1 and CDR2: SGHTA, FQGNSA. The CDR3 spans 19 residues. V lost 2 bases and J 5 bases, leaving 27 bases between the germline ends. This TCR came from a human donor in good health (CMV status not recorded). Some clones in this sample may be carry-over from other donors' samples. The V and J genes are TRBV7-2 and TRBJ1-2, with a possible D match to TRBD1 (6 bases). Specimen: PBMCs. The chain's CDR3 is CASSLTNLFASGVQYGYTF. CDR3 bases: TGTGCCAGCAGCTTAACTAATCTTTTCGCCTCAGGGGTCCAATATGGCTACACCTTC.